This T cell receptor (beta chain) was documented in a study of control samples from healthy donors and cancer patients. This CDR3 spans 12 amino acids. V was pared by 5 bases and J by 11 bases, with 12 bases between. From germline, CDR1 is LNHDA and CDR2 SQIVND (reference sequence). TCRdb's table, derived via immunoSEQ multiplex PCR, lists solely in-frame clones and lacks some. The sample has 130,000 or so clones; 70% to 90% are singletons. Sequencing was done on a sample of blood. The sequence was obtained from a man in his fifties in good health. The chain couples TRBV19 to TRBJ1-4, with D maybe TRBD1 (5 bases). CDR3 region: CASSSGPPKLFF. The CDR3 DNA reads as TGTGCCAGTAGTTCGGGACCGCCGAAACTGTTTTTT.